This T cell receptor (beta chain) was identified during a study of blood T cells in healthy people across ages. Worth noting for this clonotype: Its antigen is undetermined.

Together with a sample-barcoded 5' primer, a J-beta primer mix was included in a second PCR lasting about 6 to 11 cycles. From each sample, at least 2.5 million paired-end reads containing CDR3 were obtained. TCRdb processed the 5' RACE reads anew with MiXCR; each CDR3 protein has one entry. The repertoire has some 1 million distinct CDR3 sequences, 45% of them found once; the top ten carry approximately 20%. Findings and caveats of the study: Strong correlation linked observed beta diversity and percent naive T cells.

The sequence was obtained from a woman aged 60-70 years in good health. Sequenced material: blood.

CDR3 loop: CASSPPGGVTSQKSNEQYF. CDR3 bases: TGTGCCAGCAGCCCCCCCGGGGGCGTAACTAGCCAGAAGTCCAATGAGCAGTACTTC. The genes are TRBV7-9 and TRBJ2-7, with D possibly being TRBD1 or TRBD2 (6 bases each). Germline V gives CDR1 SEHNR, CDR2 FQNEAQ (reference sequence). The CDR3 runs 19 residues. V was trimmed by 5 bases and J by 7 bases, leaving 33 bases between them.